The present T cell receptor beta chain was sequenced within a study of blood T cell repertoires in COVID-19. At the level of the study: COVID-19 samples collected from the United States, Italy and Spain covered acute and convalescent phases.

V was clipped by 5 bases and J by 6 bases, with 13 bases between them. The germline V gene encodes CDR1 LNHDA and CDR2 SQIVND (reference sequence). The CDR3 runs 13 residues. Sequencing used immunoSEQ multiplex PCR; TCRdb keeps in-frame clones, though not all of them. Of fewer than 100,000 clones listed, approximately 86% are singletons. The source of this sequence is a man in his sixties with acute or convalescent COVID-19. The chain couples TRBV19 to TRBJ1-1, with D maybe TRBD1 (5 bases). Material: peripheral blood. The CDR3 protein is CASSRQSTSEAFF. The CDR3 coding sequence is TGTGCCAGTAGTCGACAGTCTACCTCTGAAGCTTTCTTT.